These T cell receptor beta chains were read from a single sample in a study of cytomegalovirus exposure and HLA in healthy donors. Clones were sequenced by immunoSEQ multiplex PCR, and TCRdb holds only the in-frame ones, with some missing. The table shows about 82,000 clones, with around 82% occurring only once. The sequencing input was PBMCs. The receptor source for this set is a man over 45 in good health and CMV-seronegative. Both conserved end residues are part of each CDR3. Each record gives: V gene, J gene, D gene, clone size, CDR3 protein, CDR3 DNA. The D gene is left open where the match is weak. The size of a clone is reported for some rows only, either as once, few or many, or as a class for expanded clones.

>TRBV2|TRBJ1-1|NA|few
CASSDGRNTEAFF
TGTGCCAGCAGTGATGGCCGAAACACTGAAGCTTTCTTT
>TRBV28|TRBJ2-5|NA|few
CASSPDSGQETQYF
TGTGCCAGCAGCCCTGACAGTGGCCAAGAGACCCAGTACTTC
>TRBV5-4|TRBJ1-5|NA|NA
CASSLDYDQPQHF
TGTGCCAGCAGCCTGGACTATGATCAGCCCCAGCATTTT
>TRBV7-6|TRBJ2-7|TRBD1|NA
CASSKETGRGYEQYF
TGTGCCAGCAGCAAAGAGACAGGGCGTGGGTACGAGCAGTACTTC
>TRBV18|TRBJ2-7|NA|NA
CASSPREASMGYEQYF
TGTGCCAGCTCACCACGGGAGGCCTCCATGGGATACGAGCAGTACTTC
>TRBV7-9|TRBJ2-5|NA|NA
CASSLEDGRGYSPIETQYF
TGTGCCAGCAGCTTAGAGGATGGTAGGGGGTACAGTCCAATCGAGACCCAGTACTTC
>TRBV29-1|TRBJ1-1|TRBD1|NA
CSAAGQGETEAFF
TGCAGCGCCGCGGGGCAGGGGGAGACTGAAGCTTTCTTT
>TRBV2|TRBJ2-1|NA|NA
CASSPSGQREQFF
TGTGCCAGCAGCCCCTCGGGACAAAGAGAGCAGTTCTTC
>TRBV11-2|TRBJ2-3|TRBD2|NA
CASSLISRGKVDTQYF
TGTGCCAGCAGCTTAATATCGCGGGGGAAGGTAGATACGCAGTATTTT
>TRBV7-8|TRBJ2-2|NA|NA
CASSLGRTSGLDGELFF
TGTGCCAGCAGCTTAGGGCGTACGAGTGGGCTTGACGGGGAGCTGTTTTTT
>TRBV5-1|TRBJ2-3|TRBD2|NA
CASSLGSSGGSTDTQYF
TGCGCCAGCAGCTTAGGGTCAAGCGGGGGGAGCACAGATACGCAGTATTTT
>TRBV5-8|TRBJ2-7|TRBD1|NA
CASSPWTGRREQYF
TGTGCCAGCAGCCCCTGGACAGGGCGTCGCGAGCAGTACTTC
>TRBV5-1|TRBJ2-1|TRBD2|NA
CASSLSLGGGEQFF
TGCGCCAGCAGCTTGTCGCTCGGGGGGGGTGAGCAGTTCTTC
>TRBV5-1|TRBJ2-1|NA|NA
CASSLGLEGDEQFF
TGCGCCAGCAGCTTGGGACTGGAGGGAGATGAGCAGTTCTTC
>TRBV4-2|TRBJ1-1|NA|NA
CASSLGELETFF
TGTGCCAGCAGCCTAGGGGAACTGGAAACTTTCTTT
>TRBV12-5|TRBJ2-1|NA|NA
CASENQKVGADEQFF
TGTGCTAGTGAGAACCAGAAAGTGGGGGCAGATGAGCAGTTCTTC
>TRBV6-1|TRBJ1-1|NA|NA
CASSERAGHSVDTEAFF
TGTGCCAGCAGTGAAAGAGCTGGACACTCCGTCGACACTGAAGCTTTCTTT
>TRBV29-1|TRBJ1-1|NA|NA
CSAHSAGTEAFF
TGCAGCGCCCATAGTGCGGGCACTGAAGCTTTCTTT
>TRBV7-2|TRBJ2-7|TRBD2|once
CASSPRTSRDEQYF
TGTGCCAGCAGCCCCAGGACTAGTAGGGACGAGCAGTACTTC
>TRBV6-1|TRBJ2-2|TRBD2|NA
CASSGGGSSGGNTGELFF
TGTGCCAGCAGTGGGGGTGGGTCGTCGGGGGGTAACACCGGGGAGCTGTTTTTT
>TRBV19|TRBJ1-5|NA|NA
CASSIQDSGNQPQHF
TGTGCCAGTAGTATCCAGGACAGCGGCAATCAGCCCCAGCATTTT
>TRBV28|TRBJ2-7|NA|NA
CASSSGPRGGNEQYF
TGTGCCAGCAGTAGCGGGCCCCGGGGAGGTAACGAGCAGTACTTC
>TRBV6-1|TRBJ2-2|TRBD1|once
CASSDPGQGIGELFF
TGTGCCAGCAGTGACCCCGGACAGGGGATCGGGGAGCTGTTTTTT
>TRBV29-1|TRBJ2-5|TRBD2|once
CSVEGALLAVYQETQYF
TGCAGCGTCGAAGGGGCCCTACTAGCGGTGTACCAAGAGACCCAGTACTTC
>TRBV30|TRBJ1-2|NA|NA
CAWRRWEGGYTF
TGTGCCTGGAGAAGGTGGGAGGGTGGCTACACCTTC
>TRBV4-2|TRBJ2-5|NA|NA
CASSQGPGETQYF
TGTGCCAGCAGCCAAGGACCGGGGGAGACCCAGTACTTC
>TRBV27|TRBJ1-2|NA|NA
CASSLRSGLDYGYTF
TGTGCCAGCAGTTTACGGTCCGGGTTGGACTATGGCTACACCTTC
>TRBV18|TRBJ1-2|TRBD1|NA
CASSPPGQGPYGYTF
TGTGCCAGCTCACCCCCCGGACAGGGACCCTATGGCTACACCTTC
>TRBV5-4|TRBJ1-6|TRBD1|NA
CASSRGTGGDAPLHF
TGTGCCAGCAGCCGGGGGACAGGGGGCGACGCACCCCTCCACTTT
>TRBV6-1|TRBJ2-1|TRBD2|NA
CASSPGGLNEQFF
TGTGCCAGCAGCCCCGGGGGGTTGAATGAGCAGTTCTTC
>TRBV5-4|TRBJ1-6|TRBD1|once
CASSSRTGRNSPLHF
TGTGCCAGCAGCTCCCGGACAGGGAGGAATTCACCCCTCCACTTT
>TRBV7-9|TRBJ2-3|TRBD2|NA
CASSRLAGGSTDTQYF
TGTGCCAGCAGCCGACTAGCGGGGGGCTCCACAGATACGCAGTATTTT
>TRBV29-1|TRBJ1-2|NA|NA
CSVEERGWEGYTF
TGCAGCGTTGAAGAGAGGGGGTGGGAGGGCTACACCTTC
>TRBV4-1|TRBJ2-3|TRBD2|once
CASSHPAGDRTDTQYF
TGCGCCAGCAGCCACCCAGCGGGGGACCGCACAGATACGCAGTATTTT
>TRBV10-3|TRBJ1-1|NA|NA
CAIRSAGGGTEAFF
TGTGCCATCAGATCGGCGGGAGGGGGCACTGAAGCTTTCTTT
>TRBV19|TRBJ2-1|NA|NA
CASSTSVPNEQFF
TGTGCCAGTAGTACCTCAGTCCCCAATGAGCAGTTCTTC
>TRBV9|TRBJ2-5|TRBD2|few
CASSLSSGGALETQYF
TGTGCCAGCAGCCTCTCTAGCGGGGGGGCCTTAGAGACCCAGTACTTC
>TRBV7-9|TRBJ2-2|NA|NA
CASSLAQGRTGELFF
TGTGCCAGCAGCTTAGCCCAGGGGAGAACCGGGGAGCTGTTTTTT
>TRBV14|TRBJ1-2|NA|few
CASAQSGRATF
TGTGCCAGCGCTCAGAGTGGGAGGGCCACCTTC
>TRBV29-1|TRBJ1-2|NA|NA
CSVPGGYGYTF
TGCAGCGTTCCCGGAGGGTATGGCTACACCTTC
>TRBV2|TRBJ1-2|TRBD1|NA
CASSYRQGRGYTF
TGTGCCAGCAGCTACAGACAGGGCCGTGGCTACACCTTC
>TRBV6-5|TRBJ2-7|NA|NA
CASSLRGISYEQYF
TGTGCCAGCAGTTTACGGGGGATCTCCTACGAGCAGTACTTC
>TRBV5-6|TRBJ2-1|NA|NA
CASSLDYGSYNEQFF
TGTGCCAGCAGCTTGGACTATGGTTCCTACAATGAGCAGTTCTTC
>TRBV4-1|TRBJ2-5|TRBD2|NA
CASSQGGTSSRETQYF
TGCGCCAGCAGCCAAGGGGGGACTAGCTCCCGAGAGACCCAGTACTTC
>TRBV29-1|TRBJ1-1|TRBD1|few
CSDGTVNTEAFF
TGCAGCGACGGGACAGTCAACACTGAAGCTTTCTTT
>TRBV7-2|TRBJ2-7|TRBD2|NA
CASSPGSGLAGGGEQYF
TGTGCCAGCAGCCCAGGATCGGGTCTAGCGGGGGGAGGCGAGCAGTACTTC
>TRBV6-5|TRBJ2-2|NA|NA
CATSGKNTGELFF
TGTGCCACCTCGGGGAAAAACACCGGGGAGCTGTTTTTT
>TRBV6-5|TRBJ1-2|NA|NA
CASSLPGGSGYTF
TGTGCCAGCAGTTTACCGGGGGGTAGTGGCTACACCTTC
>TRBV9|TRBJ2-2|NA|NA
CASSGVPGELFF
TGTGCCAGCAGCGGCGTTCCCGGGGAGCTGTTTTTT
>TRBV27|TRBJ2-7|TRBD2|NA
CASSWRGGGTYEQYF
TGTGCCAGCAGTTGGAGGGGCGGGGGGACCTACGAGCAGTACTTC
>TRBV19|TRBJ2-2|NA|NA
CASSKRGANTGELFF
TGTGCCAGTAGTAAACGGGGGGCAAACACCGGGGAGCTGTTTTTT
>TRBV5-6|TRBJ1-5|NA|NA
CASSPRSRGNNQPQHF
TGTGCCAGCAGTCCGAGGTCCCGGGGAAACAATCAGCCCCAGCATTTT
>TRBV4-1|TRBJ2-1|NA|NA
CAGSQDHGRLKGGSQFF
TGCGCCGGCAGCCAAGATCACGGGAGGCTAAAGGGGGGTTCGCAGTTCTTC